This is a list of T cell receptor beta chains from one sample in a study of blood T cell repertoires in COVID-19. TCRdb keeps only in-frame clones here, not all; method: immunoSEQ multiplex PCR. The sample has 100,000 to 150,000 clones; around 84% are singletons. Sequenced material: PBMCs or T cells enriched from blood (not recorded which). These TCRs come from a man aged 35 to 55 with acute COVID-19. Each CDR3 is given with its conserved first and last residue. Each record gives: clone size, V gene, D gene, J gene, CDR3 protein, CDR3 DNA. A D gene is named only where the DNA matches it firmly. Rows may omit the clone size; those that give it use once, few, many or a size class.

-,TRBV19,TRBD2,TRBJ2-7,CASSIASGASYEQYF,TGTGCCAGTAGTATAGCCAGCGGGGCCTCCTACGAGCAGTACTTC
few,TRBV19,-,TRBJ2-6,CASSSTGGANVLTF,TGTGCCAGTAGTTCAACGGGAGGGGCCAACGTCCTGACTTTC
once,TRBV6-5,TRBD1,TRBJ2-3,CASSWDREGTDTQYF,TGTGCCAGCAGTTGGGACAGGGAAGGCACAGATACGCAGTATTTT
-,TRBV20-1,-,TRBJ1-2,CSASPRGSGYTF,TGCAGTGCTAGTCCCAGGGGAAGCGGCTACACCTTC
few,TRBV12-3/TRBV12-4,-,TRBJ2-1,CASSPRAAEQFF,TGTGCCAGCAGCCCTAGAGCGGCTGAGCAGTTCTTC
-,TRBV2,TRBD2,TRBJ2-3,CASSEGTRLRDTQYF,TGTGCCAGCAGTGAAGGGACTAGATTACGGGATACGCAGTATTTT
-,TRBV25-1,-,TRBJ1-2,CASSAQGNGYTF,TGTGCCAGCAGTGCACAGGGCAATGGCTACACCTTC
few,TRBV19,-,TRBJ2-7,CASRSRRDEQYF,TGTGCCAGTAGATCCCGCAGGGACGAGCAGTACTTC
once,TRBV18,TRBD1,TRBJ2-4,CASSPDRDIQYF,TGTGCCAGCTCACCCGACAGGGACATTCAGTACTTC
-,TRBV14,-,TRBJ1-2,CASSPNHANGYTF,TGTGCCAGCAGCCCAAACCATGCGAATGGCTACACCTTC